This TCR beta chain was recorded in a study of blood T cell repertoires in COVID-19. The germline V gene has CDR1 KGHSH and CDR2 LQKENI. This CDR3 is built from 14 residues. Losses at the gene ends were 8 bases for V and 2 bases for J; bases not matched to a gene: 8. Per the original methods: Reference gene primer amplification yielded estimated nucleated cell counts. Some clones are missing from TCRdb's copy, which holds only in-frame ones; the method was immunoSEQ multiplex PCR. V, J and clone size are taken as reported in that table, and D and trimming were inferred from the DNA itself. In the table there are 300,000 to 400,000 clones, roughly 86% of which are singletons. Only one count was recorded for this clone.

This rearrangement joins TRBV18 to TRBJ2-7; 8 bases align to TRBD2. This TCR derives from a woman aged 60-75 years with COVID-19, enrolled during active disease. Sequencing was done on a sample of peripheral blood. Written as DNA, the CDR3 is TGTGCCAGCCAAGTAAGCGGGGGAGCCTACGAGCAGTACTTC. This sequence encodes CASQVSGGAYEQYF. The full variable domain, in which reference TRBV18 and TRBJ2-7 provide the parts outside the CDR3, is NAGVMQNPRHLVRRRGQEARLRCSPMKGHSHVYWYRQLPEEGLKFMVYLQKENIIDESGMPKERFSAEFPKEGPSILRIQQVVRGDSAAYFCASQVSGGAYEQYFGPGTRLTVT.